This T cell receptor beta chain appears in the sequencing data of a study of tumor and adjacent non-tumor tissue in lung cancer. As for the study in general: Samples averaged around 4 million productive TCRbeta reads each.

The template was RNA from unsorted bulk tissue. Germline V gene sequence: CDR1 SGHRS, CDR2 YFSETQ. This CDR3 is 14 amino acids long. TCRbeta libraries were built with three rounds of nested PCR, modified from ARM-PCR. MiXCR was run by TCRdb on the multiplex PCR reads, yielding one entry per CDR3 protein. The sample holds around 200,000 distinct CDR3 sequences, approximately 74% seen once. A remark on this clonotype: Its antigen is not identified. The junction departs from the called germline gene at one end, perhaps through a read error.

Overall study results and limits: Shorter survival was associated with higher TCR diversity in tumors.

The gene calls are TRBV5-1 and TRBJ2-2, with D tentatively TRBD2 (5 bases). The sequence was collected from a man between 60 and 75 years old with non-small cell lung cancer. The sequenced sample consisted of lung tumor tissue. The CDR3 protein is CASSSGLFTGDLFF. The DNA of the CDR3 is TGCGCCAGCAGCTCGGGTCTTTTCACCGGGGATCTGTTTTTT.